This TCR beta chain comes out of a study of post-analysis software for immune sequencing data. Whole-study findings and limits: The five TRBV segments detected at higher frequency in patients than in controls included TRBV5-6, TRBV5-1 and TRBV20-1. By F measure, strong co-clustering occurred among samples prepared in the same batch.

For this clonotype: The antigen remains undetermined.

CDR3 length equals 19 residues. The V gene lost 5 bases and the J gene lost 4 bases, with 29 bases spanning the gap. CDR1 is SSHAT and CDR2 is FNYEAQ in the germline V gene (reference sequence). Unique molecular identifiers had been added to the TCR beta cDNA libraries. TCRdb processed the PCR reads anew with MiXCR; each CDR3 protein has one entry. In the table there are 820,000 or so distinct CDR3 sequences, about 53% of which are singletons. The chain combines TRBV7-7 with TRBJ2-5; D may be TRBD1 (6 bases). The receptor was isolated from a girl aged 5 to 17 with multiple sclerosis. Sequencing input: blood. The DNA for the CDR3 is TGTGCCAGCAGCCCCAGGGGTTCCACGTCGCCCACGTACGGAGAGACCCAGTACTTC. Translation gives CASSPRGSTSPTYGETQYF.